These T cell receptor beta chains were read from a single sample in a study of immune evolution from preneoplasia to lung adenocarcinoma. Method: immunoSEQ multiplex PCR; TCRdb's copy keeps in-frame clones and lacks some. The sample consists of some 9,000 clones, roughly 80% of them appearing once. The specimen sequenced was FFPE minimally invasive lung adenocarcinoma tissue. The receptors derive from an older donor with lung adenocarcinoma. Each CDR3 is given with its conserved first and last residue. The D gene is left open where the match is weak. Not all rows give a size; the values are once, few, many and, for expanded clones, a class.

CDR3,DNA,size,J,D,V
CASSWGATNEKLFF,TGTGCCAGCAGCTGGGGGGCAACTAATGAAAAACTGTTTTTT,-,TRBJ1-4,-,TRBV11-2
CASSTRRAASGSPHRSGADTQYF,TGTGCCAGCAGCACCCGGCGGGCGGCTAGCGGGAGCCCGCACCGGAGTGGGGCAGATACGCAGTATTTT,-,TRBJ2-3,TRBD2,TRBV28
CASSLLSGGNEQFF,TGTGCCAGCAGCTTACTCTCGGGGGGCAATGAGCAGTTCTTC,few,TRBJ2-1,TRBD2,TRBV7-9
CASSTTGFPYEQYF,TGTGCCAGCAGCACCACAGGGTTCCCCTACGAGCAGTACTTC,-,TRBJ2-7,-,TRBV6-1
CASSLGGQGAREQYF,TGTGCCAGCAGCTTAGGAGGACAGGGGGCAAGGGAGCAGTACTTC,-,TRBJ2-7,TRBD1,TRBV11-2
CASSVLGDTQYF,TGTGCCAGCAGCGTACTGGGAGATACGCAGTATTTT,-,TRBJ2-3,-,TRBV9
CASRAGTAEYYGYTF,TGTGCCAGCAGGGCGGGGACAGCCGAATACTATGGCTACACCTTC,-,TRBJ1-2,TRBD1,TRBV25-1
CASSTTGGSYEQYF,TGTGCCAGCAGCACGACAGGGGGATCCTACGAGCAGTACTTC,-,TRBJ2-7,TRBD1,TRBV7-9
CASSSDREGTGELFF,TGTGCCAGCAGCTCGGACAGGGAGGGGACCGGGGAGCTGTTTTTT,-,TRBJ2-2,-,TRBV5-4
CASSLDRVYQETQYF,TGTGCCAGCAGTTTGGACAGGGTGTACCAAGAGACCCAGTACTTC,few,TRBJ2-5,TRBD1,TRBV27
CASSQMGAEQPQHF,TGTGCCAGCAGCCAAATGGGGGCTGAGCAGCCCCAGCATTTT,-,TRBJ1-5,-,TRBV5-6
CASSSFYEQYF,TGTGCCAGCAGCTCCTTCTACGAGCAGTACTTC,few,TRBJ2-7,-,TRBV9
CASRPRGPTEAFF,TGTGCCAGCAGGCCCAGGGGTCCCACTGAAGCTTTCTTT,-,TRBJ1-1,-,TRBV2
CASSEAVGEQYF,TGTGCCAGCAGTGAAGCGGTCGGCGAGCAGTACTTC,-,TRBJ2-7,-,TRBV6-1
CASSFIAPYNEQFF,TGTGCCAGCAGTTTTATAGCTCCCTACAATGAGCAGTTCTTC,-,TRBJ2-1,-,TRBV27
CASSKEGPGCMLVYEQYF,TGTGCCAGCAGCAAAGAAGGGCCGGGGTGTATGTTGGTTTACGAGCAGTACTTC,-,TRBJ2-7,-,TRBV21-1
CATIPPAGRNTEAFF,TGTGCCACTATCCCCCCGGCAGGGAGGAACACTGAAGCTTTCTTT,-,TRBJ1-1,-,TRBV28
CASSRGLNEQYF,TGTGCCAGCAGCCGAGGACTAAACGAGCAGTACTTC,-,TRBJ2-7,-,TRBV7-8
CASSLRTGGLTDTQYF,TGTGCCAGTAGTCTTAGGACAGGGGGGTTAACAGATACGCAGTATTTT,-,TRBJ2-3,TRBD1,TRBV19
CASSLGQAGELFF,TGTGCCAGCAGCTTAGGCCAGGCCGGGGAGCTGTTTTTT,-,TRBJ2-2,-,TRBV7-6
CASNVGGAGVGNERFF,TGTGCCAGCAACGTCGGGGGAGCGGGAGTCGGGAATGAGCGGTTCTTC,-,TRBJ2-1,TRBD2,TRBV9
CASRSSGTGLYGYTF,TGTGCCAGCAGAAGCTCCGGGACAGGGCTTTATGGCTACACCTTC,once,TRBJ1-2,TRBD1,TRBV27
CASRVADSGTQYF,TGTGCCAGCAGAGTAGCGGATTCGGGGACCCAGTACTTC,once,TRBJ2-5,-,TRBV5-4
CASRTGEETEAFF,TGCGCCAGTCGGACCGGGGAGGAGACTGAAGCTTTCTTT,few,TRBJ1-1,-,TRBV5-1
CASSEEWTAEAFF,TGTGCCAGCAGTGAAGAATGGACGGCTGAAGCTTTCTTT,-,TRBJ1-1,-,TRBV6-1
CAWSRGQNTDTQYF,TGTGCCTGGAGCCGAGGGCAGAACACAGATACGCAGTATTTT,-,TRBJ2-3,-,TRBV30
CASIQSGSAGVNYGYTF,TGTGCCAGCATCCAAAGCGGTTCGGCAGGGGTTAACTATGGCTACACCTTC,-,TRBJ1-2,-,TRBV27
CASSLNTGDGEKLFF,TGCGCCAGCAGCTTAAACACAGGGGACGGTGAAAAACTGTTTTTT,-,TRBJ1-4,TRBD1,TRBV5-1
CASSLVGGPGPETEAFF,TGTGCCAGCAGCTTAGTAGGGGGCCCGGGACCGGAAACTGAAGCTTTCTTT,-,TRBJ1-1,TRBD1,TRBV11-2
CASSPFPGADAGELFF,TGTGCCAGCTCACCGTTCCCAGGGGCGGACGCCGGGGAGCTGTTTTTT,-,TRBJ2-2,-,TRBV18
CASRGTGYQPQHF,TGTGCCAGCAGGGGGACGGGGTATCAGCCCCAGCATTTT,-,TRBJ1-5,-,TRBV6-1
CASSKGQSQMGEQFF,TGTGCCAGTAGTAAGGGACAGTCTCAGATGGGTGAGCAGTTCTTC,-,TRBJ2-1,TRBD1,TRBV19
CASSLGRGTRAQYF,TGTGCCAGCAGTTTAGGGCGGGGCACCAGGGCCCAGTACTTC,-,TRBJ2-5,-,TRBV28
CASSILSPLAGGPSEQFF,TGTGCCAGTAGTATTCTCTCCCCTCTAGCGGGAGGGCCCAGTGAGCAGTTCTTC,-,TRBJ2-1,TRBD2,TRBV19
CASSYFGTGGGYTF,TGTGCCAGCAGTTACTTCGGGACGGGCGGAGGCTACACCTTC,-,TRBJ1-2,-,TRBV6-5
CASEAGTGAYNEQFF,TGTGCCAGCGAAGCCGGGACAGGGGCCTACAATGAGCAGTTCTTC,-,TRBJ2-1,TRBD1,TRBV6-1
CASTGTGGYTF,TGTGCCAGCACCGGGACAGGCGGCTACACCTTC,-,TRBJ1-2,TRBD1,TRBV6-5
CASSQSYRAGGLNEQFF,TGTGCCAGCAGCCAATCTTACCGAGCGGGAGGGCTGAATGAGCAGTTCTTC,-,TRBJ2-1,TRBD2,TRBV4-2
CASSEHARGVNVLTF,TGTGCCAGCAGTGAACACGCCAGAGGAGTCAACGTCCTGACTTTC,-,TRBJ2-6,-,TRBV25-1
CASRGTRNPSEQFF,TGTGCCAGTAGGGGGACTAGGAATCCGTCTGAGCAGTTCTTC,-,TRBJ2-1,TRBD2,TRBV19
CASSNRGGTEAFF,TGTGCCAGCAGCAACAGGGGTGGCACTGAAGCTTTCTTT,-,TRBJ1-1,TRBD1,TRBV6-5
CAGAEEQFF,TGTGCCGGGGCGGAGGAGCAGTTCTTC,-,TRBJ2-1,-,TRBV2
CASSVSYEQYF,TGTGCCAGCAGTGTATCGTACGAGCAGTACTTC,-,TRBJ2-7,-,TRBV6-6
CSAPPNYGYTF,TGCAGTGCTCCTCCAAACTATGGCTACACCTTC,-,TRBJ1-2,-,TRBV20-1
CASSLVVGVSGGNTEAFF,TGCGCCAGCAGCTTGGTGGTCGGTGTATCAGGGGGAAACACTGAAGCTTTCTTT,-,TRBJ1-1,TRBD1,TRBV5-1